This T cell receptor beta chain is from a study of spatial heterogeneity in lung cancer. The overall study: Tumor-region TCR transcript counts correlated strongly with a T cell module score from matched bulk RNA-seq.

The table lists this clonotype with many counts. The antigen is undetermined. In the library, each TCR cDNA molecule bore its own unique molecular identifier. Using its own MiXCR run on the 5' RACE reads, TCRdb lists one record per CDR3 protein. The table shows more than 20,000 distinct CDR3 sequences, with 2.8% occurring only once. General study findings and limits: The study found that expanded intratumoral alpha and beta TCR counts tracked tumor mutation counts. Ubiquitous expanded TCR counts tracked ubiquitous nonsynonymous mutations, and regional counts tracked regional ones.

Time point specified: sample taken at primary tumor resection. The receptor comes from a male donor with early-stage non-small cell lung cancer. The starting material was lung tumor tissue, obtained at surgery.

The CDR3 loop is CASSLGRAPPRDTQYF. The CDR3 bases are TGCGCCAGCAGCTTGGGTCGGGCCCCTCCCCGGGATACGCAGTATTTT. This chain connects TRBV5-1 to TRBJ2-3, with D unclear. The CDR3 spans 16 residues. CDR1 is SGHRS and CDR2 is YFSETQ in the germline V gene. Trimming stripped 0 bases from V and 6 bases from J, with 17 bases between.